Presented here are 14 T cell receptor beta chains from one specimen sequenced in a study of shared clonotypes between healthy human individuals. Sequenced by immunoSEQ multiplex PCR; TCRdb stores in-frame clones only, minus some. This table holds under 150,000 clones, around two thirds found once. Material: memory CD8+ T cells sorted from blood. Subset defined: CD45RO+ cells pooled with CCR7-negative TemRA cells. These receptors all stem from a woman aged 25 to 39 in good health.

This rearrangement joins TRBV11-2 to TRBJ1-4; the D gene is possibly TRBD1 (5 bases). Germline V gene data show CDR1 as SGHAT and CDR2 as FQNNGV. The V end was cut by 2 bases, the J end by 14 bases, with 21 bases between. The CDR3 has 15 residues. CDR3 sequence: CASSLSTRDGDRLFF. Here the CDR3 DNA reads TGTGCCAGCAGCTTATCCACCCGGGACGGCGATCGGCTGTTTTTT.

This clone was counted between two and nine times. The rearrangement uses TRBV19 and TRBJ1-3; D may be TRBD1 (6 bases). V lost 4 bases to trimming and J lost 0 bases, with 10 bases between them. Germline V CDR1 and CDR2: LNHDA, SQIVND (reference sequence). CDR3 size: 15 residues. The CDR3 loop is CASSTDSYSGNTIYF. The CDR3 nucleotides are TGTGCCAGTAGTACGGACAGTTACTCTGGAAACACCATATATTTT.

The chain employs TRBV7-3 and TRBJ2-6, with 14 positions matching TRBD2. Germline CDR1 is SGHTA and CDR2 is FQGTGA. The CDR3 contains 19 residues. Trimming removed 6 bases from V and 3 bases from J; junction bases left unmatched: 10. CDR3 residues: CASSPRLAGGPFGANVLTF. The CDR3, as DNA: TGTGCCAGCAGTCCTAGACTAGCGGGAGGGCCTTTTGGGGCCAACGTCCTGACTTTC.

This clone occurred once. V is TRBV7-8 and J is TRBJ1-5; no clear D gene. The CDR3 has 13 residues. V was trimmed by 5 bases and J by 9 bases, leaving 14 bases between them. Germline CDR1 and CDR2: SGHVS and FQNEAQ. The CDR3: CASSLNWVRPQHF. CDR3 coding DNA: TGTGCCAGCAGCCTCAATTGGGTGCGGCCCCAGCATTTT.

In its sample, this clone was seen many times. The rearrangement joins TRBV6-5 to TRBJ1-1, with 10 bases that match TRBD1. The CDR3 has 13 residues. V shed 5 bases and J 3 bases; nucleotides not matched to a gene: 0. Germline V lookup: CDR1 MNHEY, CDR2 SVGAGI. DNA for the CDR3: TGTGCCAGCAGTGACAGGGGGCACACTGAAGCTTTCTTT. It yields the protein CASSDRGHTEAFF.

V usage is TRBV5-4 and J usage is TRBJ2-3; D is tentatively TRBD1 or TRBD2 (5 bases each). This CDR3 region has 13 residues. From germline, CDR1 is SGHNT and CDR2 YYREEE (reference sequence). The germline V and J ends were trimmed by 5 bases and 4 bases, with 11 bases remaining between them. Here the CDR3 reads CASSPGTPDTQYF. The CDR3 nucleotides read TGTGCCAGCAGTCCCGGGACCCCAGATACGCAGTATTTT.

The chain links TRBV6-6 to TRBJ1-1; D remains ambiguous. Per the germline V gene, CDR1 is MNHNY and CDR2 is SVGAGI (reference sequence). The CDR3 extends over 13 amino acids. V lost 6 bases and J 1 base, leaving 9 bases between the germline ends. The chain's CDR3 is CASSTNENTEAFF. CDR3 DNA: TGTGCCAGCAGCACCAATGAGAACACTGAAGCTTTCTTT.

The rearrangement links TRBV6-1 to TRBJ1-3; D perhaps matches TRBD1 (5 bases). The V end was cut by 0 bases, the J end by 4 bases, with 16 bases between. Germline V CDR1 and CDR2: MNHNS, SASEGT. This CDR3 is 17 amino acids long. The CDR3 DNA sequence: TGTGCCAGCAGTGAAGCGATCCTCGGGGGTGGAGGAAACACCATATATTTT. Translated, it gives CASSEAILGGGGNTIYF.

The J gene is TRBJ2-5, the V gene TRBV28, with D possibly matching TRBD1 (6 bases). V gave up 6 bases and J gave up 11 bases, with 28 bases separating them. The germline V gene encodes CDR1 MDHEN and CDR2 SYDVKM. This CDR3 spans 16 amino acids. The CDR3 DNA reads as TGTGCCAGCAGCCCCATCCCCTTTACAGGGACCTATGAGCAGTACTTC. This codes for CASSPIPFTGTYEQYF.

This clone appeared a few times. J is TRBJ1-2 and V is TRBV20-1, with D perhaps TRBD1 (6 bases). Trimming cost V 4 bases and J 5 bases, with 8 bases left between them. The CDR3 contains 11 residues. Germline V lookup: CDR1 DFQATT, CDR2 SNEGSKA (reference sequence). The CDR3 sequence is CSATGEYGYTF. DNA for the CDR3: TGCAGTGCTACAGGGGAATATGGCTACACCTTC.

The chain couples TRBV27 to TRBJ2-7; D remains ambiguous. CDR3 length: 13 residues. Trimming took 2 bases from V and 1 from J, leaving 6 bases between them. CDR1 is MNHEY and CDR2 is SMNVEV in the germline V gene (reference sequence). CDR3 sequence: CASSLMFSYEQYF. The CDR3, as DNA: TGTGCCAGCAGTTTAATGTTTTCCTACGAGCAGTACTTC.

The count of this clone is one. The chain carries TRBV27 and TRBJ2-1; 8 bases map to TRBD1. Germline loops: CDR1 MNHEY, CDR2 SMNVEV (reference sequence). Unmatched junction bases numbered 8, after V lost 4 bases and J lost 0 bases. This CDR3 spans 17 amino acids. The CDR3 protein is CASSWFRTGLSYNEQFF. For the CDR3, the DNA is TGTGCCAGCAGTTGGTTCCGGACAGGGCTCTCCTACAATGAGCAGTTCTTC.

The chain links TRBV13 to TRBJ2-7; 7 bases agree with TRBD2. The germline gives CDR1 PRHDT, CDR2 FYEKMQ (reference sequence). This CDR3 has 15 amino acids. V lost 5 bases to trimming and J lost 4 bases; unmatched junction nucleotides: 11. The CDR3 region has the DNA TGTGCCAGCAGCGCACTCAGCGGGAAGGGATACGAGCAGTACTTC. It translates to CASSALSGKGYEQYF.

The rearrangement links TRBV27 to TRBJ2-5, with TRBD2 identical over 14 bases. The J call is in doubt because the DNA end fits TRBJ2-7 better. Germline CDR1 and CDR2: MNHEY and SMNVEV (reference sequence). The CDR3 sequence is 16 residues long. CDR3 region: CASRSAGTSGSYEQYF. In DNA, the CDR3 is TGTGCCAGCAGATCCGCCGGGACTAGCGGGAGCTACGAGCAGTACTTC.